Sequencing of this T cell receptor (beta chain) was carried out in a study of kidney transplant recipient with SARS-CoV-2 infection. V dropped 2 bases and J dropped 4 bases, with 11 bases sitting between them. This CDR3 is built from 15 residues. This clonotype came up many times. Each CDR3 protein is one row after TCRdb ran MiXCR on the reads. In the table there are 200,000 to 250,000 distinct CDR3 sequences, more than 25% of which are singletons. The chain employs TRBV12-3 or TRBV12-4 and TRBJ2-2; D uncertain. The sample here was a blood sample, taken at baseline and between days 110 and 120 from a kidney transplant recipient. This TCR came from a male patient between 25 and 40 years old who had COVID-19 and was a kidney transplant recipient. Part of the T cells may come from the graft donor. The CDR3 protein is CASSLWSVSTGELFF. The CDR3 DNA reads TGTGCCAGCAGTTTATGGTCTGTTTCCACCGGGGAGCTGTTTTTT.